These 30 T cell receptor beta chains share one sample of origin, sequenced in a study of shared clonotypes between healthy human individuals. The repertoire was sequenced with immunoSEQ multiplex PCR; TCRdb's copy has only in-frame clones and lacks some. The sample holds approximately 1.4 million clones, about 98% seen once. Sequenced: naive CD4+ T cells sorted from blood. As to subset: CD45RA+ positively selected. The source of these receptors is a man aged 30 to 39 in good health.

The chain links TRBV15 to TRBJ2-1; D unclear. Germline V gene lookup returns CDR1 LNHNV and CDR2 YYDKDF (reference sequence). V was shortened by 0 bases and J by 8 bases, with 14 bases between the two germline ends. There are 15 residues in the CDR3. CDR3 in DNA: TGTGCCACCAGCAGAGAACGGAGTGGGGTCGATGAGCAGTTCTTC. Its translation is CATSRERSGVDEQFF.

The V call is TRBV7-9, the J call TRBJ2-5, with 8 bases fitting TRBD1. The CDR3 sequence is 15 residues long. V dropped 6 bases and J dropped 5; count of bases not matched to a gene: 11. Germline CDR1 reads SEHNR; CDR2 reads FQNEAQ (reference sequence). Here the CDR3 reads CASRSSGGAGETQYF. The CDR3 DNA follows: TGTGCCAGCAGGTCATCAGGGGGCGCGGGGGAGACCCAGTACTTC.

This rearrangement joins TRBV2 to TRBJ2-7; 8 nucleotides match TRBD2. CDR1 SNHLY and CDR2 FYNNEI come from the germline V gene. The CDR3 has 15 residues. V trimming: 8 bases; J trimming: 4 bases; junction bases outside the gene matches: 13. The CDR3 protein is CASRQGPGRGYEQYF. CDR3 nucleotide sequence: TGTGCCAGCCGCCAGGGACCCGGGAGGGGATACGAGCAGTACTTC.

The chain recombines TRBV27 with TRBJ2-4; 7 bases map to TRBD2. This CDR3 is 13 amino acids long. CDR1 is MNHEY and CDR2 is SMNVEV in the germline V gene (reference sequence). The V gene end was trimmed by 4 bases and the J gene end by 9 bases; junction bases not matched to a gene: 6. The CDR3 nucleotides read TGTGCCAGCAGTTATGACCCGGGGGGCATTCAGTACTTC. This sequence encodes CASSYDPGGIQYF.

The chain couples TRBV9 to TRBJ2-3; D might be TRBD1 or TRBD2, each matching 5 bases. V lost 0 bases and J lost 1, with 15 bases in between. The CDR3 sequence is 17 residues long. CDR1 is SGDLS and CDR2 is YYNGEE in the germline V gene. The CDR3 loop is CASSVDPSGTGTDTQYF. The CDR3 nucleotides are TGTGCCAGCAGCGTAGACCCTTCGGGGACCGGCACAGATACGCAGTATTTT. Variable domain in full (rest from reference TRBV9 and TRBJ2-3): DSGVTQTPKHLITATGQRVTLRCSPRSGDLSVYWYQQSLDQGLQFLIQYYNGEERAKGNILERFSAQQFPDLHSELNLSSLELGDSALYFCASSVDPSGTGTDTQYFGPGTRLTVL.

The CDR3 loop is CASSPWASGRPGDTQYF. In DNA, the CDR3 is TGTGCCAGCAGTCCCTGGGCTAGCGGGAGGCCGGGAGATACGCAGTATTTT. The V gene is TRBV27, the J gene TRBJ2-3; 11 positions match TRBD2. This CDR3 has 17 residues. The germline CDR1 and CDR2 sequences are MNHEY and SMNVEV (reference sequence). V lost 5 bases, J lost 5 bases, and 12 bases stayed unmatched.

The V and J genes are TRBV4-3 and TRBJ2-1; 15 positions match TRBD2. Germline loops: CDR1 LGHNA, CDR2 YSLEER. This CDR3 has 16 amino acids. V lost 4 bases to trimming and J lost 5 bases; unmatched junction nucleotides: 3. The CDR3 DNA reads TGCGCCAGCAGCCGGGGACTAGCGGGAGGCCACAATGAGCAGTTCTTC. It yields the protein CASSRGLAGGHNEQFF.

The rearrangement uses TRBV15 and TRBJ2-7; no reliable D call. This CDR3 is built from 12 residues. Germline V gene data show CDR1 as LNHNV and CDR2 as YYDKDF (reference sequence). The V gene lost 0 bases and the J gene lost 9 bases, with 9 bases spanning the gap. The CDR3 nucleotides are TGTGCCACCAGCAGAGACAGTACGAGGCAGTACTTC. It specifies CATSRDSTRQYF.

CDR3 coding DNA: TGTGCCAGTAGTATAATGCGGACTAGCGGCCACAATGAGCAGTTCTTC. Translating it yields CASSIMRTSGHNEQFF. The chain uses TRBV19 and TRBJ2-1; TRBD2 agrees at 10 bases. Germline CDR1 reads LNHDA; CDR2 reads SQIVND (reference sequence). The length of the CDR3 is 16 residues. After removal of 2 bases from V and 5 bases from J, the junction contained 6 bases not matched to a gene.

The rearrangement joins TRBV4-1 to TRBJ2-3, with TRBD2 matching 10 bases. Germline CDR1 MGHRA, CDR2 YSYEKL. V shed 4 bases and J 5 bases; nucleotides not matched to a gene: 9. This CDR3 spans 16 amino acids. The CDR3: CASSRQLAGIIDTQYF. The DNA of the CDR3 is TGCGCCAGCAGCCGCCAACTAGCGGGGATAATAGATACGCAGTATTTT.

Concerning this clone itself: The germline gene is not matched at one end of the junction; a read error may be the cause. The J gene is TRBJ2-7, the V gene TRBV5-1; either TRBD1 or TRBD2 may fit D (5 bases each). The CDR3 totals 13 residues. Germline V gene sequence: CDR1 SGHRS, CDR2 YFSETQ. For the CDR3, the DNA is TGCGCCAGCAGCTTGGAGGGACCAGCCAAACCGGTCTTC. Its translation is CASSLEGPAKPVF.

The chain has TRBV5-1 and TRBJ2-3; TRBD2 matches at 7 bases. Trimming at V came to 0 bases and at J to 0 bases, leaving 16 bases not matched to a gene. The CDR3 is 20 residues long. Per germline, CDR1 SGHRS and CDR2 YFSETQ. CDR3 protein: CASSLDPHGLGEGSTDTQYF. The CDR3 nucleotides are TGCGCCAGCAGCTTGGACCCCCATGGTTTGGGGGAGGGGAGCACAGATACGCAGTATTTT.

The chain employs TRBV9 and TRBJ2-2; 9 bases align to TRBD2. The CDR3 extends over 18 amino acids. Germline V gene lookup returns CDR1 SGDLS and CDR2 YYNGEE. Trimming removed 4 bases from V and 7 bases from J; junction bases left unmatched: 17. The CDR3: CASSPRLREGLGGGELFF. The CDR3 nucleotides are TGTGCCAGCAGCCCACGTTTGCGGGAGGGCCTAGGTGGCGGGGAGCTGTTTTTT.

The CDR3 DNA follows: TGTGCCAGCAGTTACTCTGAGGGACAGGGGGCATCTGGCTACACCTTC. Translated: CASSYSEGQGASGYTF. The rearrangement links TRBV6-5 to TRBJ1-2; 12 bases match TRBD1. J lost 7 bases, V lost 0 bases, and 6 bases had no gene match. The CDR3 is 16 amino acids. The germline CDR1 and CDR2 sequences are MNHEY and SVGAGI.

The CDR3 DNA is TGTGCCAGCAGCTTACAGAACAGGGCTAGGGACAATGAGCAGTTCTTC. Residues: CASSLQNRARDNEQFF. J is TRBJ2-1 and V is TRBV7-3; maybe TRBD1 (6 bases). The CDR3 runs to 16 residues. Trimming stripped 2 bases from V and 5 bases from J, with 16 bases between. Germline V CDR1 and CDR2: SGHTA, FQGTGA. Full variable domain (rest looked up from reference TRBV7-3 and TRBJ2-1): GAGVSQTPSNKVTEKGKYVELRCDPISGHTALYWYRQSLGQGPEFLIYFQGTGAADDSGLPNDRFFAVRPEGSVSTLKIQRTERGDSAVYLCASSLQNRARDNEQFFGPGTRLTVL.

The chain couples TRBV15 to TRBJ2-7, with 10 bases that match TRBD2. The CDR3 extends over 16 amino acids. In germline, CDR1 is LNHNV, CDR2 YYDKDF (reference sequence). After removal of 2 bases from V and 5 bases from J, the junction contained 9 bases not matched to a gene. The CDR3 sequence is CATSRTIAGGLHEQYF. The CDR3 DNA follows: TGTGCCACCAGCAGAACCATAGCGGGAGGTCTCCACGAGCAGTACTTC.

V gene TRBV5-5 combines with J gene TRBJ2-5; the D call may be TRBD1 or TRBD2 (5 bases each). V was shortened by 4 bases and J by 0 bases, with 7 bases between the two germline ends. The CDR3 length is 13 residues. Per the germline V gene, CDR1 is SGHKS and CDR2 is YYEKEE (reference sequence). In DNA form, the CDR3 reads TGTGCCAGCAGCCCGGGACACCAAGAGACCCAGTACTTC. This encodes CASSPGHQETQYF.

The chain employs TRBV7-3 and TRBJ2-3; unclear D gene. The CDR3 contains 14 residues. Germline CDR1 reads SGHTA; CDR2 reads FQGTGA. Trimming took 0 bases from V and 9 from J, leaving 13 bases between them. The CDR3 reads CASSLTSGLATQYF. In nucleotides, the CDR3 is TGTGCCAGCAGCTTAACGAGTGGCCTGGCGACGCAGTATTTT.

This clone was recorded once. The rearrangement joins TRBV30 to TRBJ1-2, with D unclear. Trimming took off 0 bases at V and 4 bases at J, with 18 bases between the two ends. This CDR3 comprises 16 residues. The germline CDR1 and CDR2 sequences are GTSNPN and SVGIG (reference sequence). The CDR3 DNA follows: TGTGCCTGGAGTGTTGGTCGGGGAGGGCATAGCTATGGCTACACCTTC. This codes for CAWSVGRGGHSYGYTF.

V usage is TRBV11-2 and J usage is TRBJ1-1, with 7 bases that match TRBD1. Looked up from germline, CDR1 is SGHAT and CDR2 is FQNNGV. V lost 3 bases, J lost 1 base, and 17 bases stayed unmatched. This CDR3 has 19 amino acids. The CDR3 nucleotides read TGTGCCAGCAGCTTTTTTCTCGAAGGGGGCTTGATTTCGAACACTGAAGCTTTCTTT. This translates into CASSFFLEGGLISNTEAFF. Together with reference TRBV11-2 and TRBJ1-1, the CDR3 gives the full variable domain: EAGVAQSPRYKIIEKRQSVAFWCNPISGHATLYWYQQILGQGPKLLIQFQNNGVVDDSQLPKDRFSAERLKGVDSTLKIQPAKLEDSAVYLCASSFFLEGGLISNTEAFFGQGTRLTVV.

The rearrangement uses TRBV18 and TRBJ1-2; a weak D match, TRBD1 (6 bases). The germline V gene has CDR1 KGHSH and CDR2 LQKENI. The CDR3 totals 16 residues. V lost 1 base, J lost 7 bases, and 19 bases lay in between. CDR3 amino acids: CASSPLNPNRESGYTF. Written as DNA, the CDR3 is TGTGCCAGCTCACCACTCAATCCAAACAGGGAGAGTGGCTACACCTTC.

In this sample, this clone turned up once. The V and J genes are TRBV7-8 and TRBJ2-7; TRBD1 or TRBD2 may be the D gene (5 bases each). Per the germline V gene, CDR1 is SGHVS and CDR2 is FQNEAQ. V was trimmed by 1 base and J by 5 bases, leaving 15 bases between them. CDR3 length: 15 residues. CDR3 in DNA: TGTGCCAGCAGCTTAGTCCCAGGGACGTCCCACGAGCAGTACTTC. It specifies CASSLVPGTSHEQYF.

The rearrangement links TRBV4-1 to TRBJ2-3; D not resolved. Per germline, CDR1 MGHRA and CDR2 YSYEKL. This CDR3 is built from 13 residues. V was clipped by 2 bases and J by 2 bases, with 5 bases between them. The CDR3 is CASSQRPTDTQYF. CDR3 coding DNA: TGCGCCAGCAGCCAACGGCCCACAGATACGCAGTATTTT.

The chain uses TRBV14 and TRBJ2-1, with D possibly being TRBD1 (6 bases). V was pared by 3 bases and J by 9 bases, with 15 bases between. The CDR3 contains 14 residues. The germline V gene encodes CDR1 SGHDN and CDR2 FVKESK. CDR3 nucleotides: TGTGCCAGCAGCCAGAGGGGGTTTTATCTTGAGCAGTTCTTC. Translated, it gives CASSQRGFYLEQFF.

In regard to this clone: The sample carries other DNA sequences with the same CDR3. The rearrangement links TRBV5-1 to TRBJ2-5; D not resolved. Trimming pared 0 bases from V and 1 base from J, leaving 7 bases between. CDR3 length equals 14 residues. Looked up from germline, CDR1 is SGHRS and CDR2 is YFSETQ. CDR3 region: CASSLAPGQETQYF. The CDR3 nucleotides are TGCGCCAGCAGCTTGGCTCCGGGCCAAGAGACCCAGTACTTC.

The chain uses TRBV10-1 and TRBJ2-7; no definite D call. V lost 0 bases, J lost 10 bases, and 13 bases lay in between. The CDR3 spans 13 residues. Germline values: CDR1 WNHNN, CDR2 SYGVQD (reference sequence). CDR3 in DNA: TGCGCCAGCAGTGAGTCGGGATTGGTGAGCCAGTACTTC. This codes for CASSESGLVSQYF.

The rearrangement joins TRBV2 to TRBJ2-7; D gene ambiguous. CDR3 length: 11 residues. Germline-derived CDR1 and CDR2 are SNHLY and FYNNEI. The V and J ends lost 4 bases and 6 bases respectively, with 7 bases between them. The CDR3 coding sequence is TGTGCCAGCAGTGCACAGAGCGAGCAGTACTTC. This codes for CASSAQSEQYF.

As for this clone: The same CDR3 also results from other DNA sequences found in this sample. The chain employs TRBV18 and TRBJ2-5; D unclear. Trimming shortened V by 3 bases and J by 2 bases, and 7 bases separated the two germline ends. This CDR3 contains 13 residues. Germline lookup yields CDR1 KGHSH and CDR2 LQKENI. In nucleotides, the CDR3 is TGTGCCAGCTCACCTCTCCATCAAGAGACCCAGTACTTC. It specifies CASSPLHQETQYF.

Written as DNA, the CDR3 is TGCGCCAGCAGCCCGGCGGCGGGGCGCAATCAGCCCCAGCATTTT. Amino acid sequence: CASSPAAGRNQPQHF. The gene calls are TRBV4-3 and TRBJ1-5; weak D call: TRBD1 (5 bases). Deletions cut 4 bases from V and 2 bases from J, with 12 bases between. The CDR3 length is 15 residues. Per germline, CDR1 LGHNA and CDR2 YSLEER.

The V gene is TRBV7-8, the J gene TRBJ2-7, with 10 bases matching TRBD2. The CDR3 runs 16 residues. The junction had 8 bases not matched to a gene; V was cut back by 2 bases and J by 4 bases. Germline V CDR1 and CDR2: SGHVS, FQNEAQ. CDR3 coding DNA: TGTGCCAGCAGCTTACTCCTAGCGGGAGATGTTTACGAGCAGTACTTC. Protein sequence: CASSLLLAGDVYEQYF.